This T cell receptor beta chain was captured in a study of metastatic and nonmetastatic thyroid tumors. As for the study in general: Blood and tumor or nodule tissue repertoires from malignant and benign thyroid patients were compared. Study observations and caveats: Relative to benign nodules, malignant thyroid tumors were reportedly characterized by significantly elevated TCR beta diversity in blood and tumor.

CDR3 length: 15 amino acids. Between the trimmed V and J ends, which lost 5 bases and 1 base, there was a span of 14 bases. The germline gives CDR1 SEHNR, CDR2 FQNEAQ (reference sequence). There were no patients who had received any treatment before thyroid surgery. Original handling: A distant-metastasis classifier for papillary thyroid cancer was built using CDR3 differences across clinicopathological groups. TCRdb re-called clones from the PCR reads using MiXCR. TCRdb's processing, not the authors', yielded these V and J calls. The data contain 5,500 to 6,500 clones, about 32% of them singletons. In this sample, this clone is medium-sized. Its antigen is not identified.

The TCR comes from a male donor with papillary thyroid cancer or a benign thyroid nodule (not recorded which). Some clones in this sample may be carry-over from other donors' samples. The chain combines TRBV7-9 with TRBJ2-5; weak D call: TRBD2 (5 bases). Sequencing was done on a sample of adjacent normal tissue. In DNA form, the CDR3 reads TGTGCCAGCAGCCTGACTCTAGCACTCCAAGAGACCCAGTACTTC. This encodes CASSLTLALQETQYF.